Below, 8 T cell receptor beta chains from the same sample are listed, as sequenced in a study of T cells after yellow fever vaccination. TCRdb processed the 5' RACE reads anew with MiXCR; each CDR3 protein has one entry. The table lists about 340,000 distinct CDR3 sequences, roughly an eighth of them singletons. This specimen was CD4+ T cells sorted from PBMCs, taken 15 days after the yellow fever booster vaccination. These receptors all come from a man aged 18-30 years who received the YFV17D yellow fever vaccine.

CDR3 coding DNA: TGTGCCAGCTCACCACGGGTGGGACAGATTAATGAAAAACTGTTTTTT. Its translation: CASSPRVGQINEKLFF. The chain joins TRBV18 to TRBJ1-4; 7 nucleotides line up with TRBD1. V trimming: 1 base; J trimming: 4 bases; junction bases outside the gene matches: 6. Germline V gives CDR1 KGHSH, CDR2 LQKENI. The CDR3 runs to 16 residues. The whole variable domain, remainder taken from reference TRBV18 and TRBJ1-4, is NAGVMQNPRHLVRRRGQEARLRCSPMKGHSHVYWYRQLPEEGLKFMVYLQKENIIDESGMPKERFSAEFPKEGPSILRIQQVVRGDSAAYFCASSPRVGQINEKLFFGSGTQLSVL.

There are a few counts of this clonotype. The CDR3 loop reads CASNGVFTDTQYF. In DNA, the CDR3 is TGTGCCAGCAACGGGGTTTTCACAGATACGCAGTATTTT. J is TRBJ2-3 and V is TRBV2, with D possibly TRBD2 on 5 matching bases. CDR3 length: 13 amino acids. Germline CDR1 and CDR2: SNHLY and FYNNEI. Between the trimmed V and J ends, which lost 7 bases and 2 bases, there was a span of 10 bases.

The rearrangement uses TRBV29-1 and TRBJ1-1; the match to TRBD1 covers 7 bases. V was pared by 6 bases and J by 4 bases, with 8 bases of the junction left unmatched. This CDR3 is 13 amino acids long. Germline V gives CDR1 SQVTM, CDR2 ANQGSEA. CDR3 DNA: TGCAGCGTGGGCAGACAGGGCGGCACTGAAGCTTTCTTT. Its translation: CSVGRQGGTEAFF. Drawing the rest from reference TRBV29-1 and TRBJ1-1, the complete variable domain is SAVISQKPSRDICQRGTSLTIQCQVDSQVTMMFWYRQQPGQSLTLIATANQGSEATYESGFVIDKFPISRPNLTFSTLTVSNMSPEDSSIYLCSVGRQGGTEAFFGQGTRLTVV.

This clonotype occurred many times. The gene calls are TRBV7-8 and TRBJ2-5; the D gene is possibly TRBD1 (6 bases). The V and J ends lost 2 bases and 9 bases respectively, with 13 bases between them. The CDR3 consists of 13 residues. From germline, CDR1 is SGHVS and CDR2 FQNEAQ. CDR3 region: CASSLPRQDSQYF. CDR3 bases: TGTGCCAGCAGCTTACCCCGACAGGACTCCCAGTACTTC.

The gene calls are TRBV6-1 and TRBJ2-7; 9 nucleotides match TRBD1. The CDR3 sequence is 15 residues long. Trimming at V came to 5 bases and at J to 2 bases, leaving 7 bases not matched to a gene. CDR1 is MNHNS, CDR2 SASEGT, per germline. The CDR3 DNA sequence: TGTGCCAGCAGTACTAGGACAGGGGTCACCTACGAGCAGTACTTC. It specifies CASSTRTGVTYEQYF.

This clonotype showed up many times. The J gene is TRBJ1-6, the V gene TRBV6-5, with a possible D match to TRBD1 (5 bases). Germline loops: CDR1 MNHEY, CDR2 SVGAGI. V shed 7 bases and J shed 7 bases, with 11 bases lying between them. This CDR3 contains 13 residues. The CDR3 spells CASTLRGNSPLHF. The CDR3 DNA follows: TGTGCCAGCACCCTAAGGGGCAATTCACCCCTCCACTTT.

This sequence joins TRBV9 and TRBJ1-2; 10 bases align to TRBD1. From germline, CDR1 is SGDLS and CDR2 YYNGEE. The CDR3 totals 16 residues. With V trimmed by 4 bases and J by 3 bases, 9 bases remained unmatched. Here the CDR3 reads CASSRARTGGYYGYTF. The CDR3 DNA sequence: TGTGCCAGCAGCCGAGCCCGGACAGGGGGGTACTATGGCTACACCTTC.

This clonotype was detected a few times. The chain combines TRBV12-3 or TRBV12-4 with TRBJ2-7, with D perhaps TRBD1 (6 bases). The V end lost 2 bases, the J end lost 3 bases, and 11 bases lay between the germline ends. This CDR3 is 14 amino acids long. The CDR3 DNA sequence: TGTGCCAGCAGTTTAACCACAGGGATCTACGAGCAGTACTTC. Protein: CASSLTTGIYEQYF.